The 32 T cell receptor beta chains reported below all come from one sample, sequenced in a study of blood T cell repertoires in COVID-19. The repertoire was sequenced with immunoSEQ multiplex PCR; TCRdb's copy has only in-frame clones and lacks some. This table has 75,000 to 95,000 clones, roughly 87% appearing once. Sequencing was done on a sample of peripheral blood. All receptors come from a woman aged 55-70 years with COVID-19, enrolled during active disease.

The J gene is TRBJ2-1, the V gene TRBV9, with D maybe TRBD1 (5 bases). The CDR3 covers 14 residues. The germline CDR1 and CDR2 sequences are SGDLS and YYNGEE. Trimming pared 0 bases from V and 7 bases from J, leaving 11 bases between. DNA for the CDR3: TGTGCCAGCAGCGTAGTAGGGGTCGTTAATGAGCAGTTCTTC. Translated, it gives CASSVVGVVNEQFF.

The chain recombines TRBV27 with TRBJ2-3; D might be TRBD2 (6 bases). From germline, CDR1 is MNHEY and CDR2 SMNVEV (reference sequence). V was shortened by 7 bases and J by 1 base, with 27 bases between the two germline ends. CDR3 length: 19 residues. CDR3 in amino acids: CASNEGGGVSPHRTDTQYF. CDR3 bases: TGTGCCAGCAACGAAGGTGGCGGGGTGTCCCCTCATCGCACAGATACGCAGTATTTT.

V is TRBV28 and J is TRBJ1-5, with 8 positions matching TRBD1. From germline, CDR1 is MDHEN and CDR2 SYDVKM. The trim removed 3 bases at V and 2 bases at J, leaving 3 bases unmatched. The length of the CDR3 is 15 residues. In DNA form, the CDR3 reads TGTGCCAGCAGTTTTAGGGGACAGGGCAATCAGCCCCAGCATTTT. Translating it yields CASSFRGQGNQPQHF.

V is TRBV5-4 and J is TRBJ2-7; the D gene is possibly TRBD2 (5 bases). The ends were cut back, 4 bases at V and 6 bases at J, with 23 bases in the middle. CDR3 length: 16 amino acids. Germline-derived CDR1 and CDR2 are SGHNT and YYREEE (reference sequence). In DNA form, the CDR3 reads TGTGCCAGCAGCCCAGCGGAAAGAAAAACAGCTAGCGAGCAGTACTTC. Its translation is CASSPAERKTASEQYF.

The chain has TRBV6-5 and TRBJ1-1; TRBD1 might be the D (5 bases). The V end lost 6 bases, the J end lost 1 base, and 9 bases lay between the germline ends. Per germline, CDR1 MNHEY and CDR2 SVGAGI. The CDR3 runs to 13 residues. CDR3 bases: TGTGCCAGCAGGCGGGGGAAGAACACTGAAGCTTTCTTT. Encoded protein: CASRRGKNTEAFF.

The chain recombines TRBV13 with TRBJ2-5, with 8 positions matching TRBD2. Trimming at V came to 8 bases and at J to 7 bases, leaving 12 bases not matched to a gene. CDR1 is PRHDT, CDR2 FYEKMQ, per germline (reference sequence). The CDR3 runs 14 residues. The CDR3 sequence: CASSRAGGRLTQYF. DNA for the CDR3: TGTGCCAGCTCCAGGGCGGGGGGCAGACTGACCCAGTACTTC.

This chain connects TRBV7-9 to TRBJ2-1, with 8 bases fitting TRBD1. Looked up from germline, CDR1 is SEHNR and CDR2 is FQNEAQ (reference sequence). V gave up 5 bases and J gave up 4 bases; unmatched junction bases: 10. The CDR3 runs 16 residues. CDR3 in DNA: TGTGCCAGCAGCAACAATCGGGACAGGCAGTACAATGAGCAGTTCTTC. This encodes CASSNNRDRQYNEQFF.

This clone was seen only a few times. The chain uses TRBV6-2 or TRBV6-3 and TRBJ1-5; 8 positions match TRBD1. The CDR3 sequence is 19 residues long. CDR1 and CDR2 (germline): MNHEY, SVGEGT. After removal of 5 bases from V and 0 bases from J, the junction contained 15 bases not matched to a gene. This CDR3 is CASSNAGQGGGYSNQPQHF. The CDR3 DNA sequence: TGTGCCAGCAGTAACGCTGGACAGGGAGGGGGTTATAGCAATCAGCCCCAGCATTTT.

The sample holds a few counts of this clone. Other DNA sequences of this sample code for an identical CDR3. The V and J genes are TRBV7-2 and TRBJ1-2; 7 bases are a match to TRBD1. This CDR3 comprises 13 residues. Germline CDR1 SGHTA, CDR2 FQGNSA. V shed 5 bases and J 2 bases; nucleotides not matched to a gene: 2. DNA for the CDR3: TGTGCCAGCAGCGAACAGGGGAACTATGGCTACACCTTC. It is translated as CASSEQGNYGYTF.

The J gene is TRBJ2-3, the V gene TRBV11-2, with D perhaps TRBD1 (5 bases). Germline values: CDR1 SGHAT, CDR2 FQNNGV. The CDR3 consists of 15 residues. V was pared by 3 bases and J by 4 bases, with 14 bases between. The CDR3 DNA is TGTGCCAGCAGCTTCGGACAAGGGCCCCCAGATACGCAGTATTTT. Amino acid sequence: CASSFGQGPPDTQYF.

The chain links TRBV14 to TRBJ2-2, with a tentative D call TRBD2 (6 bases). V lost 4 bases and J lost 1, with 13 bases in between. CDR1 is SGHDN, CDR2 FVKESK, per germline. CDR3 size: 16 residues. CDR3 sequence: CASSPRDPGNTGELFF. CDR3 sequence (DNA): TGTGCCAGCAGCCCGCGGGACCCGGGGAACACCGGGGAGCTGTTTTTT.

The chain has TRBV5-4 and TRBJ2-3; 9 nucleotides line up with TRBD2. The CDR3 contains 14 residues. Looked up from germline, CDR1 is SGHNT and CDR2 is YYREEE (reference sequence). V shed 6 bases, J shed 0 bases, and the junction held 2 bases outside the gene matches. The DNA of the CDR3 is TGTGCCAGCACGCGGGGGGGGAGCACAGATACGCAGTATTTT. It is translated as CASTRGGSTDTQYF.

CDR3 in DNA: TGTGCCAGTAGTACTAGACAGGGTGGAAACATTCAGTACTTC. Protein product: CASSTRQGGNIQYF. The chain combines TRBV19 with TRBJ2-4, with 7 nucleotides matching TRBD1. The length of the CDR3 is 14 residues. Trimming cost V 4 bases and J 6 bases; bases outside gene matches: 6. Germline CDR1 and CDR2: LNHDA and SQIVND (reference sequence).

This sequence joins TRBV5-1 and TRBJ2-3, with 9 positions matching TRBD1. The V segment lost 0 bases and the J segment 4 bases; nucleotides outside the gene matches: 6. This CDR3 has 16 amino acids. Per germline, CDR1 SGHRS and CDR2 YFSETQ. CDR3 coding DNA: TGCGCCAGCAGCTTGGCCGGGACAGGGTCGGCAGATACGCAGTATTTT. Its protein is CASSLAGTGSADTQYF.

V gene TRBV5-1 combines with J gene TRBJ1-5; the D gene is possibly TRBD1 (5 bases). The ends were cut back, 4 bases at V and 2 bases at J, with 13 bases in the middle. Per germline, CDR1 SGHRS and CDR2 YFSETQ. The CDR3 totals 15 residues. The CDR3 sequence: CASSLRGGGNQPQHF. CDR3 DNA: TGCGCCAGCAGCCTACGTGGAGGGGGCAATCAGCCCCAGCATTTT.

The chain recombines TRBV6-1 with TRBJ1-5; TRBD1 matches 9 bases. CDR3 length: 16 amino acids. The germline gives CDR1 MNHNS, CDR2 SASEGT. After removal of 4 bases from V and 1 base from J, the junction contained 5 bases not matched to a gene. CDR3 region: CASSVGQGVSNQPQHF. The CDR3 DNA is TGTGCCAGCAGTGTGGGACAGGGTGTGAGCAATCAGCCCCAGCATTTT.

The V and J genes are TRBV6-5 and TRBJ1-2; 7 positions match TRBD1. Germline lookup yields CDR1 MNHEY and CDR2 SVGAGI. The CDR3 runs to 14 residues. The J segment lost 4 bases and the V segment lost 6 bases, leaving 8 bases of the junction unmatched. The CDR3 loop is CASRAGGLGYGYTF. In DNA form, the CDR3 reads TGTGCCAGCAGGGCAGGGGGATTAGGCTATGGCTACACCTTC.

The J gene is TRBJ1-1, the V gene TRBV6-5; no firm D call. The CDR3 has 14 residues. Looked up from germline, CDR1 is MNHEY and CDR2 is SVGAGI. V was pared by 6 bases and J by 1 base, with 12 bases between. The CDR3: CASRVGRENTEAFF. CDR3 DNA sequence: TGTGCCAGCAGGGTCGGGAGAGAGAACACTGAAGCTTTCTTT.

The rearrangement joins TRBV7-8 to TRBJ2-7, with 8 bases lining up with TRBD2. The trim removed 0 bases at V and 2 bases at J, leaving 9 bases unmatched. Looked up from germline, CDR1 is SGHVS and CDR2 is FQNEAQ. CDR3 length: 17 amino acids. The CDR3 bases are TGTGCCAGCAGCTTAGCGGTTATCGCGGGGGGAACCTACGAGCAGTACTTC. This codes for CASSLAVIAGGTYEQYF.

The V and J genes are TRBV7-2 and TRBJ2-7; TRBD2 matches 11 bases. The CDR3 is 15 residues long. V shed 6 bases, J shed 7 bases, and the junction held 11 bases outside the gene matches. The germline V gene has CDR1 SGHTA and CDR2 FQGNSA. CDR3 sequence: CASSQQGTSGLEQYF. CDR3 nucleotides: TGTGCCAGCAGTCAACAGGGGACTAGCGGACTGGAGCAGTACTTC. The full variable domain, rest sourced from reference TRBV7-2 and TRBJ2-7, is GAGVSQSPSNKVTEKGKDVELRCDPISGHTALYWYRQSLGQGLEFLIYFQGNSAPDKSGLPSDRFSAERTGGSVSTLTIQRTQQEDSAVYLCASSQQGTSGLEQYFGPGTRLTVT.

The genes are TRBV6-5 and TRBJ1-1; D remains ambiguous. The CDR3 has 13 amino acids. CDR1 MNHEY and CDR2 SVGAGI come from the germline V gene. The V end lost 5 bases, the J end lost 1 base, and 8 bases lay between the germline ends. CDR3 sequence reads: CASSQLANTEAFF. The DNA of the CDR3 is TGTGCCAGCAGTCAACTAGCGAACACTGAAGCTTTCTTT.

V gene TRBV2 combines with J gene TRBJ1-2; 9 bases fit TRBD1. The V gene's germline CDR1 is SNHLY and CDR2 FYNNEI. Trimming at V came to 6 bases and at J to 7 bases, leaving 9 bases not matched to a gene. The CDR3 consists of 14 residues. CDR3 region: CASSSNRGRFGYTF. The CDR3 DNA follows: TGTGCCAGCAGCAGCAACAGGGGGCGGTTTGGCTACACCTTC.

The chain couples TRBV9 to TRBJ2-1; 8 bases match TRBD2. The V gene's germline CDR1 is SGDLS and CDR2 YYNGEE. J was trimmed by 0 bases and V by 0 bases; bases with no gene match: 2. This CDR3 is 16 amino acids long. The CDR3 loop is CASSVAGGLSYNEQFF. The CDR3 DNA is TGTGCCAGCAGCGTAGCGGGGGGGCTCTCCTACAATGAGCAGTTCTTC.

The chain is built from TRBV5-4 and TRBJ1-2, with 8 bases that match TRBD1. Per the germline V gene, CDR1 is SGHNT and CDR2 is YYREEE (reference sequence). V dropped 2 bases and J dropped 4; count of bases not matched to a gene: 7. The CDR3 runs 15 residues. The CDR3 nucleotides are TGTGCCAGCAGCTTCGACCTGGGACAGGTCTATGGCTACACCTTC. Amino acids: CASSFDLGQVYGYTF.

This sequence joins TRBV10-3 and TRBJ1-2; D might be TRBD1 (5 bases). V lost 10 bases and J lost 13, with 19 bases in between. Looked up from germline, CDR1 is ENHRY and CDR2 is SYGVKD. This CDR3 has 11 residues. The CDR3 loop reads CATSGGGWRTF. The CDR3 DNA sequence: TGTGCCACCAGCGGTGGGGGGTGGCGCACCTTC.

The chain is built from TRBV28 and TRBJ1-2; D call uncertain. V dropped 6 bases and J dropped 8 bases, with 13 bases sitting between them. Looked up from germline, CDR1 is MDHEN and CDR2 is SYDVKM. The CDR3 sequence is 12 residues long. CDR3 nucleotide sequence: TGTGCCAGCAGCCCCGTCCAACGGGGCTACACCTTC. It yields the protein CASSPVQRGYTF.

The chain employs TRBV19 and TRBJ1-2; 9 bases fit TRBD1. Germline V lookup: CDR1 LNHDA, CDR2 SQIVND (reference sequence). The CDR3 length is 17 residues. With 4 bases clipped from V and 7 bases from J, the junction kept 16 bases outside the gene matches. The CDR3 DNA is TGTGCCAGTAGTACACCGGGACAGGGTATTTCCCTGAGTGGCTACACCTTC. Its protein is CASSTPGQGISLSGYTF.

The CDR3 loop reads CASSDSRGGGDTQYF. In DNA, the CDR3 is TGCGCCAGCAGTGATTCCCGGGGGGGCGGAGATACGCAGTATTTT. The gene calls are TRBV10-1 and TRBJ2-3, with TRBD2 matching over 8 bases. The germline gives CDR1 WNHNN, CDR2 SYGVQD (reference sequence). V lost 3 bases and J lost 5; bases outside the gene matches: 7. This CDR3 comprises 15 residues.

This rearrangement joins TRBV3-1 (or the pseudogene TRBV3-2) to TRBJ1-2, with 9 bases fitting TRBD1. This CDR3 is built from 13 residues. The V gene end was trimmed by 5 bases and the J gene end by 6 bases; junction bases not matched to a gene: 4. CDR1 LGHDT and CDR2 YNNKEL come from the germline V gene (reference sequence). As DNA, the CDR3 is TGTGCCAGCAGCGTTACAGGGGGCAATGGCTACACCTTC. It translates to CASSVTGGNGYTF.

CDR3 coding DNA: TGCGCCAGCAGCTTTTTCGGGGAAGAGCAGTACTTC. This sequence encodes CASSFFGEEQYF. The V and J genes are TRBV5-1 and TRBJ2-7; TRBD2 is a possible D gene (5 bases). Trimming cost V 2 bases and J 7 bases, with 10 bases left between them. The CDR3 spans 12 residues. CDR1 and CDR2 from the germline V gene are SGHRS and YFSETQ.

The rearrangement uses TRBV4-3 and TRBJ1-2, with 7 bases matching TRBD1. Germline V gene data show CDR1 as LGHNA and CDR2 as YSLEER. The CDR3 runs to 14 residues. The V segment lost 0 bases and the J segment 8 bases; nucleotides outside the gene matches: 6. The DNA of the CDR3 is TGCGCCAGCAGCCAAGAGGCGACAGGGATGGGCTACACCTTC. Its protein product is CASSQEATGMGYTF.

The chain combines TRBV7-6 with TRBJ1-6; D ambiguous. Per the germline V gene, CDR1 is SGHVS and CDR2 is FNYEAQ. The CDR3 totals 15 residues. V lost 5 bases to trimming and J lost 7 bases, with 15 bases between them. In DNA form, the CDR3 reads TGTGCCAGCAGCCCGTGGGTCGGGAGGAATTCACCCCTCCACTTT. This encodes CASSPWVGRNSPLHF.